The present entry profiles one T cell receptor (beta chain) with its context. These data come from a study of control samples from healthy donors and cancer patients. CDR1 and CDR2 from the germline V gene are MNHEY and SMNVEV (reference sequence). The CDR3 spans 11 residues. Trimming took off 7 bases at V and 4 bases at J, with 7 bases between the two ends. Method: immunoSEQ multiplex PCR; TCRdb's copy keeps in-frame clones and lacks some. The repertoire holds about 150,000 clones, with more than 85% as singletons. The TCR was taken from a man in his fifties or sixties in good health. Sample: blood. The chain uses TRBV27 and TRBJ2-5; no clear D gene. The CDR3 reads CASKSGETQYF. The CDR3 DNA is TGTGCCAGCAAATCTGGAGAGACCCAGTACTTC.